The 11 T cell receptor beta chains below come from one sample, sequenced in a study of CD8+ T cells in alopecia areata. Following RNA extraction, reverse transcription yielded cDNA that acted as the sequencing template. The table came from immunoSEQ multiplex PCR; TCRdb's copy has only in-frame clones and leaves some out. The data hold some 220,000 clones, with 50% to 70% observed a single time. Treatment defined: oral pan-JAK inhibitor, 5-10 mg twice daily. Here the sequenced sample was CD4+ T cells sorted from blood, taken at week 4, from a patient treated with tofacitinib. Source of these receptors: a human donor with alopecia areata.

The chain carries TRBV30 and TRBJ1-2, with 10 bases fitting TRBD1. The CDR3 consists of 15 residues. The germline gives CDR1 GTSNPN, CDR2 SVGIG (reference sequence). Unmatched junction bases numbered 8, after V lost 1 base and J lost 6 bases. CDR3 sequence reads: CAWSAPGQGSDGYTF. As DNA, the CDR3 is TGTGCCTGGAGTGCCCCGGGACAGGGGTCGGATGGCTACACCTTC.

The chain employs TRBV10-3 and TRBJ2-1; 7 positions match TRBD2. Germline CDR1 and CDR2: ENHRY and SYGVKD. The J segment lost 9 bases and the V segment lost 8 bases, leaving 10 bases of the junction unmatched. The CDR3 has 13 residues. CDR3 sequence: CAIEGAGRGEQFF. The CDR3 coding sequence is TGTGCCATCGAGGGAGCGGGGCGAGGTGAGCAGTTCTTC.

This clone has only a few counts. The V call is TRBV4-3, the J call TRBJ2-1, with TRBD1 identical over 10 bases. The germline V gene encodes CDR1 LGHNA and CDR2 YSLEER. The CDR3 contains 15 residues. V shed 3 bases, J shed 5 bases, and the junction held 4 bases outside the gene matches. The CDR3 loop is CASSQGQGLNNEQFF. The CDR3 nucleotides are TGCGCCAGCAGCCAGGGACAGGGGTTGAACAATGAGCAGTTCTTC.

The rearrangement links TRBV18 to TRBJ2-7, with 10 bases lining up with TRBD1. Germline values: CDR1 KGHSH, CDR2 LQKENI. This CDR3 region has 15 residues. V was clipped by 3 bases and J by 2 bases; unmatched bases: 4. The CDR3 DNA follows: TGTGCCAGCTCACCCCCGGGACAGGGGACCTACGAGCAGTACTTC. Protein: CASSPPGQGTYEQYF.

This clone was seen more than once but under ten times. J is TRBJ2-3 and V is TRBV5-1, with 10 bases lining up with TRBD2. The CDR3 totals 17 residues. V was pared by 4 bases and J by 3 bases, with 11 bases of the junction left unmatched. Germline-derived CDR1 and CDR2 are SGHRS and YFSETQ. This CDR3 is CASSPRTSGVLTDTQYF. The CDR3, as DNA: TGCGCCAGCAGCCCGCGGACTAGCGGCGTCCTTACAGATACGCAGTATTTT.

This clone was seen more than once but under ten times. The rearrangement links TRBV4-3 to TRBJ2-1; 9 positions match TRBD2. CDR1 LGHNA and CDR2 YSLEER come from the germline V gene. The CDR3 is made up of 17 amino acids. Trimming took 2 bases from V and 3 from J; bases not matched to a gene: 8. CDR3 in DNA: TGCGCCAGCAGCCAATCCTTAGCGGGGGCCGACTACAATGAGCAGTTCTTC. The encoded protein is CASSQSLAGADYNEQFF.

Worth noting for this clone: A junction end diverges from the germline sequence, so it may reflect a read error. The CDR3 nucleotides read TGTGCCAGCAGTCAGGACAGGGGAAGAACTAAGGAAAAACTGTTTTTT. It is translated as CASSQDRGRTKEKLFF. The gene calls are TRBV27 and TRBJ1-4; TRBD1 matches 9 bases. CDR1 and CDR2 (germline): MNHEY, SMNVEV (reference sequence). The CDR3 consists of 16 residues.

This sequence joins TRBV29-1 and TRBJ1-5, with D tentatively TRBD1 (5 bases). The germline V gene encodes CDR1 SQVTM and CDR2 ANQGSEA. V shed 6 bases and J shed 6 bases, with 15 bases lying between them. This CDR3 is 13 amino acids long. The CDR3 nucleotides read TGCAGCGTAGCTACAGGAGTTGGTCAGCCCCAGCATTTT. It is translated as CSVATGVGQPQHF.

The gene calls are TRBV30 and TRBJ2-2; 9 bases are a match to TRBD1. V gave up 4 bases and J gave up 5 bases; unmatched junction bases: 8. This CDR3 comprises 15 residues. Germline-derived CDR1 and CDR2 are GTSNPN and SVGIG (reference sequence). The CDR3 DNA is TGTGCCTGGATTGCGGTGACAGGGGGGACCGGGGAGCTGTTTTTT. The encoded protein is CAWIAVTGGTGELFF. The full variable domain, with the rest looked up from reference TRBV30 and TRBJ2-2, is SQTIHQWPATLVQPVGSPLSLECTVEGTSNPNLYWYRQAAGRGLQLLFYSVGIGQISSEVPQNLSASRPQDRQFILSSKKLLLSDSGFYLCAWIAVTGGTGELFFGEGSRLTVL.

The genes are TRBV29-1 and TRBJ2-5; D is uncertain. CDR1 and CDR2 from the germline V gene are SQVTM and ANQGSEA. Trimming removed 6 bases at V and 6 bases at J, with 17 bases between. This CDR3 contains 13 residues. The CDR3 DNA sequence: TGCAGCGTGGAGATTAGTCGTGGGAAGACCCAGTACTTC. Its protein product is CSVEISRGKTQYF.

The J gene is TRBJ2-5, the V gene TRBV7-2; D gene uncertain. V lost 3 bases, J lost 5 bases, and 7 bases lay in between. The CDR3 spans 12 residues. Germline V gene sequence: CDR1 SGHTA, CDR2 FQGNSA. The CDR3 loop is CASSFFRETQYF. The CDR3 DNA reads TGTGCCAGCAGCTTTTTCAGGGAGACCCAGTACTTC.